This TCR beta chain emerged from a study of CD8 T cells in Susac syndrome. Reverse transcription used about 0.45 to 1 ug RNA and random hexamers. TCRdb ran MiXCR on the immunoSEQ multiplex PCR reads and lists one entry per CDR3 protein. The sample yields a few hundred thousand distinct CDR3 sequences, around 93% seen once. Sequencing targeted TCR beta in T cells from blood (CD8+ and CD4+). Those who served as multiple sclerosis controls were treatment-naive patients with stable or active relapsing-remitting disease. Negative isolation yielded CD8+ and CD4+ T cells; FACS enriched TEMRA cells. This sequence originates from a human donor with multiple sclerosis. The specimen was CD4+ T cells from PBMCs.

In DNA, the CDR3 is TGCAGCGCCGAACTCTCAAGAAACACTGAAGCTTTCTTT. This translates into CSAELSRNTEAFF. This chain links TRBV29-1 with TRBJ1-1; D call uncertain. Trimming cost V 7 bases and J 2 bases, with 14 bases left between them. Germline V CDR1 and CDR2: SQVTM, ANQGSEA. This CDR3 is built from 13 residues.